Listed here are 23 T cell receptor beta chains from one sample, sequenced in a study of tumor and adjacent non-tumor tissue in lung cancer (dated by TCRdb to the late 2010s). RNA was isolated from bulk unsorted tissue, and RNA quality was assessed with a NanoDrop ND-1000 and an Agilent 2100. The normal lung samples consisted of distant non-tumor tissue collected more than 3 cm from the tumor edge. Preparation of the library involved multiplex PCR. TCRdb records Illumina HiSeq 2500 as the sequencer. Following protocols modified from ARM-PCR, the researchers constructed TCRbeta libraries through three rounds of nested PCR with primers (Table S4). The public reads were quality trimmed at Q25 with fastp and then assembled into clones with MiXCR by TCRdb, keeping productive beta chains. CDR3 protein sequences are deduplicated, and each keeps its most common genes and DNA. For this sample the table gives 100,000 or so distinct CDR3 sequences, of which roughly 80% were detected only once. Roughly 33% of the sample lies in the top ten.

What was sequenced was distant non-tumor lung tissue. These receptors all stem from a man aged 55 to 70 with small cell lung cancer.

The genes are TRBV6-5 and TRBJ2-1, with D possibly being TRBD2 (6 bases). CDR1 MNHEY and CDR2 SVGAGI come from the germline V gene. This CDR3 is 14 amino acids long. V dropped 6 bases and J dropped 9 bases, with 18 bases sitting between them. The CDR3 nucleotides read TGTGCCAGCAGGGAGACTGGCGGGATGGGTGAGCAGTTCTTC. Its translation: CASRETGGMGEQFF.

With respect to this clonotype: The CDR3 ends on some other residue instead of the conserved phenylalanine or tryptophan, so this is likely a read error. V usage is TRBV11-3 and J usage is TRBJ2-1; 9 positions match TRBD2. Unmatched junction bases numbered 8, after V lost 5 bases and J lost 6 bases. The CDR3 loop spans 15 amino acids. Germline lookup yields CDR1 SGHNT and CDR2 YENEEA. CDR3 protein: CASSPSGVTFNEQFL. In DNA form, the CDR3 reads TGTGCCAGCAGCCCTAGCGGGGTAACCTTCAATGAGCAGTTCTTA.

There are a few counts of this clonotype. A clone one base away is much larger, so this may be a read error. V and J are TRBV7-8 and TRBJ1-6; 7 bases map to TRBD1. Per germline, CDR1 SGHVS and CDR2 FQNEAQ. The CDR3 extends over 14 amino acids. J was trimmed by 16 bases and V by 5 bases; bases with no gene match: 14. The CDR3 loop reads CASSPRTGSDFLHF. DNA for the CDR3: TGTGCCAGCAGCCCTCGGACAGGATCCGACTTTCTCCACTTT.

Regarding this clonotype: One end of the junction is discordant with germline, which a read error may explain. The V gene is TRBV13, the J gene TRBJ2-1; no clear D gene. CDR3 size: 15 residues. In germline, CDR1 is PRHDT, CDR2 FYEKMQ (reference sequence). This chain's CDR3 is CASSMGCNSYNKQFF. The CDR3 DNA reads TGTGCCAGCAGCATGGGATGTAACTCCTACAATAAGCAGTTCTTC.

This clonotype was recorded only once. The gene calls are TRBV6-1 and TRBJ1-5, with a possible D match to TRBD1 (6 bases). V was clipped by 7 bases and J by 4 bases, with 17 bases between them. The CDR3 is 15 amino acids. CDR1 is MNHNS and CDR2 is SASEGT in the germline V gene. This CDR3 is CASMRTGRLNQPQHF. The CDR3 nucleotides are TGTGCCAGCATGCGAACAGGGAGGTTGAATCAGCCCCAGCATTTT.

About this clonotype: Since the CDR3 does not end with the conserved phenylalanine or tryptophan, this likely comes from a read error. The chain links TRBV28 to TRBJ2-7; 10 nucleotides align to TRBD1. This CDR3 comprises 14 residues. Germline-derived CDR1 and CDR2 are MDHEN and SYDVKM. CDR3 sequence (DNA): TGTCCCAGCAGAACCGGGACAGGGGCCTACGAGCAGTACTTA. The encoded protein is CPSRTGTGAYEQYL.

Comments on this clonotype: The germline gene is not matched at one end of the junction; a read error may be the cause. The chain joins TRBV12-3 or TRBV12-4 to TRBJ2-1, with TRBD1 identical over 7 bases. CDR3 length: 14 amino acids. CDR3 amino acids: CTSSSGTEHNEQSF. As DNA, the CDR3 is TGTACCAGCAGTTCCGGGACAGAGCACAATGAGCAATCCTTC.

About this clonotype: Since no conserved phenylalanine or tryptophan closes the CDR3, a read error is the likely cause. The V gene is TRBV4-1, the J gene TRBJ2-7; tentatively, D is TRBD1 (6 bases). This CDR3 is 13 amino acids long. Germline V lookup: CDR1 MGHRA, CDR2 YSYEKL. The CDR3 region has the DNA TGCACCAGCAGTTTCGACAGGCTCTACGAGCAGTACTCC. Translating it yields CTSSFDRLYEQYS.

For this clonotype: The junction departs from germline at one end; a sequencing error may be responsible. The chain links TRBV5-1 to TRBJ2-3; 10 nucleotides align to TRBD1. CDR1 and CDR2 from the germline V gene are SGHRS and YFSETQ. The CDR3 has 17 residues. The CDR3 here is CVSSLFAGTGETDTQYF. The CDR3, as DNA: TGCGTCAGCAGCTTGTTCGCGGGGACAGGGGAAACAGATACACAGTATTTT.

As concerns this clonotype: Being one base from a much bigger clone, this may be a read error. The chain carries TRBV28 and TRBJ1-3, with 7 bases aligning to TRBD1. V was clipped by 8 bases and J by 6 bases; unmatched bases: 10. The CDR3 is made up of 14 amino acids. CDR1 is MDHEN, CDR2 SYDVKM, per germline. In DNA form, the CDR3 reads TGTGCCAGCCGGGAGGGGGCAGCGGTAAACACCATATATTTT. The encoded protein is CASREGAAVNTIYF. The entire variable domain, with the rest obtained from reference TRBV28 and TRBJ1-3, is as follows: DVKVTQSSRYLVKRTGEKVFLECVQDMDHENMFWYRQDPGLGLRLIYFSYDVKMKEKGDIPEGYSVSREKKERFSLILESASTNQTSMYLCASREGAAVNTIYFGEGSWLTVV.

The chain links TRBV29-1 to TRBJ2-5, with 7 nucleotides matching TRBD1. The CDR3 contains 11 residues. Germline V gene sequence: CDR1 SQVTM, CDR2 ANQGSEA. In DNA, the CDR3 is TGCATCACAGGGGATTCGGAGACCCAGTACTTC. Protein: CITGDSETQYF.

With respect to this clonotype: At one end, the junction sequence differs from germline, possibly due to a read error. This sequence joins TRBV6-1 and TRBJ1-1; D gene ambiguous. Germline V gives CDR1 MNHNS, CDR2 SASEGT. The CDR3 extends over 12 amino acids. The DNA for the CDR3 is TGTGCCAGTAGTGTCTGGGACACTGAAGCTTTCTTT. Amino acid sequence: CASSVWDTEAFF.

Details on this clonotype: A read error may produce the germline difference seen at one junction end. V gene TRBV28 combines with J gene TRBJ2-3; no clear D. CDR3 length equals 16 residues. In germline, CDR1 is MDHEN, CDR2 SYDVKM. The CDR3 reads CASSRGEDLRTDTRYF. CDR3 DNA sequence: TGTGCCAGTAGCCGAGGAGAGGATTTACGCACAGATACGCGGTATTTT.

This clonotype was counted many times. The chain has TRBV6-5 and TRBJ2-1, with 8 bases fitting TRBD2. J was trimmed by 5 bases and V by 5 bases; bases with no gene match: 17. Germline-derived CDR1 and CDR2 are MNHEY and SVGAGI. The CDR3 is 18 amino acids. For the CDR3, the DNA is TGTGCCAGCAGTGAACTAGCTTCCGGGACTAGAAGGCACAATGAGCAGTTCTTC. This encodes CASSELASGTRRHNEQFF.

This clonotype was seen at least ten times. The chain uses TRBV14 and TRBJ1-6; 8 bases map to TRBD1. This CDR3 spans 16 amino acids. Germline V gene lookup returns CDR1 SGHDN and CDR2 FVKESK. V trimming: 0 bases; J trimming: 8 bases; junction bases outside the gene matches: 6. The CDR3 region is CASSQDPGTGYSPLHF. The DNA of the CDR3 is TGTGCCAGCAGCCAAGATCCCGGGACAGGATATTCACCCCTCCACTTT.

This clonotype occurred once. This chain uses TRBV11-1 with TRBJ2-5; TRBD1 agrees at 8 bases. J lost 4 bases, V lost 11 bases, and 21 bases had no gene match. Germline CDR1 is SGHAT and CDR2 is FQDESV (reference sequence). CDR3 length: 17 amino acids. CDR3 nucleotide sequence: TGTGCCTGCAACTTAGACGCCCTCAGGACAGGGCGAGAGACCCAGTACTTC. Its protein product is CACNLDALRTGRETQYF.

This clonotype was seen only once. One junction end disagrees with the germline gene, perhaps due to a read error. This chain uses TRBV6-1 with TRBJ2-1; 8 bases line up with TRBD2. Per the germline V gene, CDR1 is MNHNS and CDR2 is SASEGT. The CDR3 is made up of 14 amino acids. This CDR3 reads CASIFSGNRNEQFF. The CDR3 DNA is TGCGCCAGCATCTTTAGCGGGAACAGGAATGAGCAGTTCTTC.

This clonotype has only one observation. The chain employs TRBV29-1 and TRBJ2-1; D possibly corresponds to TRBD2 (6 bases). The CDR3 covers 15 residues. CDR1 is SQVTM, CDR2 ANQGSEA, per germline. In DNA form, the CDR3 reads TGCTGCGGAGCCCCGTCGCGGGGCTATTACAATGAGCAGTTCTTC. Translation gives CCGAPSRGYYNEQFF.

As regards this clonotype: Mismatch with germline at one junction end may stem from a read error. The rearrangement links TRBV12-3 or TRBV12-4 to TRBJ2-1; 9 bases fit TRBD2. The CDR3 totals 16 residues. The CDR3 reads CANSTNSGRGDNEQFF. The CDR3 DNA sequence: TGTGCCAACAGTACTAATAGCGGGAGAGGCGACAATGAGCAATTCTTC.

This clonotype was counted only a few times. The rearrangement uses TRBV28 and TRBJ1-5; D remains ambiguous. The CDR3 loop spans 12 amino acids. Trimming left V 5 bases short and J 5 bases short, with 7 bases between. Germline CDR1 and CDR2: MDHEN and SYDVKM. The CDR3 nucleotides are TGTGCCAGCAGTGACATAGATCAGCCCCAGCATTTT. Translated: CASSDIDQPQHF.

The chain is built from TRBV23-1 and TRBJ1-1, with unresolved D. TRBV23-1 has ORF status, its function being uncertain. This CDR3 is built from 14 residues. Trimming removed 7 bases at V and 0 bases at J, with 12 bases between. In DNA form, the CDR3 reads TGCGCCAGCATCCAGACGGTTATGAACACTGAAGCTTTCTTT. This sequence encodes CASIQTVMNTEAFF.

Concerning this clonotype itself: A read error may produce the germline difference seen at one junction end. V and J are TRBV11-3 and TRBJ2-5; perhaps D is TRBD1 or TRBD2 (5 bases each). This CDR3 is built from 15 residues. Germline V lookup: CDR1 SGHNT, CDR2 YENEEA. The CDR3 DNA reads as TGTGCCAGCAGCTCCGCGAGCAATCGGCTCGGGACCGAGAACTTC. It is translated as CASSSASNRLGTENF.

This clonotype was observed many times. The J gene is TRBJ2-1, the V gene TRBV24-1; TRBD1 aligns across 10 bases. Germline V gene lookup returns CDR1 KGHDR and CDR2 SFDVKD. V gave up 3 bases and J gave up 5 bases; unmatched junction bases: 3. The CDR3 is 15 residues long. The CDR3 DNA sequence: TGTGCCACCAGTGATGCCGGGACAGGGGACAATGAGCAGTTCTTC. The encoded protein is CATSDAGTGDNEQFF.